Presented here are 19 T cell receptor beta chains from one specimen sequenced in a study of T cells in Graves' hyperthyroidism and ophthalmopathy. The CDR3 regions of TCR beta were amplified from RNA transcripts. Carried out on the TCR CDR3, a first-round RT-PCR used the HTBI primer set. MiXCR, run by TCRdb on the multiplex PCR reads, gives a single entry per CDR3 protein. Among under 550,000 distinct CDR3 sequences listed, less than 20% were seen once. The material sequenced was blood. These receptors were obtained from a man between 40 and 49 years old with Graves' ophthalmopathy.

This clonotype has a count of ten or more. The V and J genes are TRBV3-1 and TRBJ1-5; D not certain. Between the trimmed V and J ends, which lost 3 bases and 0 bases, there was a span of 9 bases. The CDR3 spans 15 residues. The germline gives CDR1 LGHDT, CDR2 YNNKEL (reference sequence). As DNA, the CDR3 is TGTGCCAGCAGCCACGGGCAGAATAGCAATCAGCCCCAGCATTTT. This sequence encodes CASSHGQNSNQPQHF.

This clonotype was picked up a small number of times. The chain combines TRBV7-2 with TRBJ2-5; D gene uncertain. Germline CDR1 and CDR2: SGHTA and FQGNSA. Trimming removed 2 bases at V and 8 bases at J, with 6 bases between. There are 11 residues in the CDR3. The CDR3 is CASSLLSTQYF. The DNA for the CDR3 is TGTGCCAGCAGCTTATTGAGCACCCAGTACTTC.

This clonotype occurred many times. The chain joins TRBV30 to TRBJ1-1; unclear D gene. CDR1 is GTSNPN, CDR2 SVGIG, per germline (reference sequence). The germline V and J ends were trimmed by 3 bases and 8 bases, with 16 bases remaining between them. The CDR3 totals 13 residues. For the CDR3, the DNA is TGTGCCTGGAGAAGGGTGATGGCGAGGGAAGCTTTCTTT. It is translated as CAWRRVMAREAFF.

The chain has TRBV12-3 or TRBV12-4 and TRBJ2-5; 9 nucleotides align to TRBD1. V lost 8 bases, J lost 5 bases, and 12 bases stayed unmatched. This CDR3 is 15 amino acids long. Written as DNA, the CDR3 is TGTGCCAGCGGTCTACGGGACAGGGCCCATGAGACCCAGTACTTC. It translates to CASGLRDRAHETQYF.

This clonotype came up a few times. The chain has TRBV12-3 or TRBV12-4 and TRBJ2-1; weak D call: TRBD2 (5 bases). The CDR3 extends over 13 amino acids. V shed 6 bases and J shed 12 bases, with 18 bases lying between them. Here the CDR3 DNA reads TGTGCCAGCAGCCCGCTTCGAATGGGGAGGCAGTTCTTC. Translating it yields CASSPLRMGRQFF.

This clonotype was seen repeatedly, ten times or more. A read error may account for a junction end that differs from germline. The chain joins TRBV3-1 to TRBJ1-1, with a tentative D call TRBD1 (6 bases). The CDR3 has 13 residues. Germline CDR1 LGHDT, CDR2 YNNKEL (reference sequence). CDR3 region: CASSPITGSEAFF. The CDR3 DNA reads as TGTGCCAGCAGCCCTATCACAGGGTCTGAGGCTTTCTTT.

This rearrangement joins TRBV18 to TRBJ1-4; a weak D match, TRBD1 (5 bases). Germline V gene sequence: CDR1 KGHSH, CDR2 LQKENI. The V gene lost 4 bases and the J gene lost 8 bases, with 14 bases spanning the gap. This CDR3 is built from 14 residues. CDR3 nucleotide sequence: TGTGCCAGCTCACTAAACTCCCAGGGAGAAAAACTGTTTTTT. Translation gives CASSLNSQGEKLFF.

This rearrangement joins TRBV11-3 to TRBJ2-1; D might be TRBD1 or TRBD2, each matching 6 bases. Trimming took 5 bases from V and 7 from J, leaving 18 bases between them. The CDR3 covers 15 residues. The germline V gene encodes CDR1 SGHNT and CDR2 YENEEA. CDR3 amino acids: CASSPPGATLNEQFF. Here the CDR3 DNA reads TGTGCCAGCAGCCCTCCGGGGGCTACCTTGAATGAGCAGTTCTTC.

This clonotype was observed a few times. This chain uses TRBV12-3 or TRBV12-4 with TRBJ2-2; possibly TRBD2 for D (6 bases). V lost 3 bases, J lost 8 bases, and 19 bases lay in between. The CDR3 runs to 16 residues. This CDR3 reads CASSFRDWAFGGELFF. CDR3 nucleotide sequence: TGTGCCAGCAGTTTTCGGGACTGGGCCTTTGGGGGGGAGCTGTTTTTT.

The CDR3 here is CASSSQDRTYWTTGRKTQYF. The CDR3 nucleotides are TGTGCCAGCAGCTCTCAAGACAGGACCTACTGGACGACTGGGCGGAAGACCCAGTACTTC. The chain links TRBV7-4 to TRBJ2-5, with a weak D call TRBD1 (6 bases). CDR1 and CDR2 from the germline V gene are SGHVT and SQSDAQ. Trimming shortened V by 4 bases and J by 6 bases, and 33 bases separated the two germline ends. The CDR3 is 20 amino acids.

This clonotype occurred many times. The rearrangement joins TRBV5-1 to TRBJ1-5; weak D call: TRBD1 (6 bases). V lost 2 bases, J lost 1 base, and 10 bases lay in between. CDR1 and CDR2 (germline): SGHRS, YFSETQ. CDR3 length equals 15 residues. CDR3 coding DNA: TGCGCCAGCAGCTTAGGGGGGTTGAGCAATCAGCCCCAGCATTTT. The encoded protein is CASSLGGLSNQPQHF. The complete variable domain, with remaining parts taken from reference TRBV5-1 and TRBJ1-5, reads KAGVTQTPRYLIKTRGQQVTLSCSPISGHRSVSWYQQTPGQGLQFLFEYFSETQRNKGNFPGRFSGRQFSNSRSEMNVSTLELGDSALYLCASSLGGLSNQPQHFGDGTRLSIL.

This clonotype was counted at least ten times. The V call is TRBV2, the J call TRBJ2-7; D is unclear. This CDR3 spans 11 amino acids. Germline lookup yields CDR1 SNHLY and CDR2 FYNNEI. V was cut by 4 bases and J by 5 bases, with 6 bases left in between. The CDR3 DNA reads TGTGCCAGCAGTGTTTTTGACGAGCAGTACTTC. Protein sequence: CASSVFDEQYF.

The table lists this clonotype with a few counts. The chain has TRBV7-9 and TRBJ1-4; D remains ambiguous. Germline-derived CDR1 and CDR2 are SEHNR and FQNEAQ (reference sequence). The CDR3 consists of 14 residues. V shed 5 bases and J shed 6 bases, with 13 bases lying between them. The CDR3 region is CASSPIQSYEKLFF. In nucleotides, the CDR3 is TGTGCCAGCAGCCCCATTCAGTCCTATGAAAAACTGTTTTTT.

The chain couples TRBV12-5 to TRBJ2-1; D unclear. In germline, CDR1 is LGHNT, CDR2 FRNRAP. The CDR3 totals 13 residues. Trimming took 3 bases from V and 6 from J, leaving 9 bases between them. CDR3 coding DNA: TGTGCTAGTGGTTTTGGGGAAGGCAATGAGCAGTTCTTC. The encoded protein is CASGFGEGNEQFF.

This clonotype was counted at least ten times. The chain is built from TRBV3-1 and TRBJ1-2, with D possibly being TRBD1 (6 bases). The germline CDR1 and CDR2 sequences are LGHDT and YNNKEL (reference sequence). There are 15 residues in the CDR3. The V end lost 4 bases, the J end lost 4 bases, and 16 bases lay between the germline ends. CDR3 bases: TGTGCCAGCAGCCCTCTAGGGGGACCCATCTATGGCTACACCTTC. It encodes CASSPLGGPIYGYTF. The full variable domain, with the rest looked up from reference TRBV3-1 and TRBJ1-2, is DTAVSQTPKYLVTQMGNDKSIKCEQNLGHDTMYWYKQDSKKFLKIMFSYNNKELIINETVPNRFSPKSPDKAHLNLHINSLELGDSAVYFCASSPLGGPIYGYTFGSGTRLTVV.

The chain carries TRBV11-1 and TRBJ1-6; D is unclear. The germline V gene encodes CDR1 SGHAT and CDR2 FQDESV (reference sequence). The CDR3 length is 14 residues. V was pared by 2 bases and J by 5 bases, with 7 bases between. Here the CDR3 reads CASSLRQNNSPLHF. For the CDR3, the DNA is TGTGCCAGCAGCTTAAGGCAGAATAATTCACCCCTCCACTTT. Complete variable domain (other parts from reference TRBV11-1 and TRBJ1-6): EAEVAQSPRYKITEKSQAVAFWCDPISGHATLYWYRQILGQGPELLVQFQDESVVDDSQLPKDRFSAERLKGVDSTLKIQPAELGDSAMYLCASSLRQNNSPLHFGNGTRLTVT.

In this sample, this clonotype turned up many times. J is TRBJ2-5 and V is TRBV11-2; D is unclear. In germline, CDR1 is SGHAT, CDR2 FQNNGV. The CDR3 length is 14 residues. Trimming stripped 3 bases from V and 0 bases from J, with 8 bases between. CDR3 DNA: TGTGCCAGCAGCTTTACGTCTGACCAAGAGACCCAGTACTTC. Protein: CASSFTSDQETQYF.

The CDR3 spells CAWSVRRGTEAFF. The CDR3 DNA sequence: TGTGCCTGGAGTGTAAGACGGGGGACTGAAGCTTTCTTT. The genes are TRBV30 and TRBJ1-1; a weak D match, TRBD1 (5 bases). This CDR3 contains 13 residues. Germline V CDR1 and CDR2: GTSNPN, SVGIG (reference sequence). V was clipped by 0 bases and J by 5 bases, with 10 bases between them.

This clonotype occurred a few times. The chain uses TRBV6-1 and TRBJ2-1, with TRBD2 matching over 10 bases. Germline values: CDR1 MNHNS, CDR2 SASEGT. This CDR3 contains 13 residues. V shed 11 bases, J shed 5 bases, and the junction held 6 bases outside the gene matches. The CDR3 DNA sequence: TGTGCCGTCCGTGGACTAGCGGACAATGAGCAGTTCTTC. It specifies CAVRGLADNEQFF.